Below, 7 T cell receptor beta chains from the same sample are listed, as sequenced in a study of blood T cell repertoires in COVID-19 (dated by TCRdb to the early 2020s). Library preparation employed the immunoSEQ multiplex PCR assay. In TCRdb, the immuneACCESS table is reduced to in-frame sequences with V and J assigned. These tables do not hold every clone; where another copy was compared, an unresolved V gene accounts for under half, and the others remain unexplained. The sample table shows approximately 220,000 clones, and roughly nine tenths are seen once. The ten largest account for around 4% of the sample. Sequenced input: PBMCs or T cells enriched from blood (not recorded which). These receptors came from a woman in her thirties with acute COVID-19.

This clone was seen a few times. V gene TRBV30 combines with J gene TRBJ2-2; D gene ambiguous. This CDR3 has 14 residues. V was pared by 0 bases and J by 0 bases, with 5 bases between. Germline V lookup: CDR1 GTSNPN, CDR2 SVGIG (reference sequence). DNA of the CDR3: TGTGCCTGGAGTGTGCGTCCGAACACCGGGGAGCTGTTTTTT. Encoded protein: CAWSVRPNTGELFF.

V gene TRBV5-1 combines with J gene TRBJ2-5; D is ambiguous. The CDR3 has 15 residues. The V and J ends lost 0 bases and 4 bases respectively, with 13 bases between them. Germline assignment: CDR1 SGHRS and CDR2 YFSETQ. The CDR3 sequence is CASSLGADLTETQYF. For the CDR3, the DNA is TGCGCCAGCAGCTTGGGCGCGGATTTAACAGAGACCCAGTACTTC.

The chain has TRBV28 and TRBJ1-1; D gene uncertain. V lost 6 bases and J 1 base, leaving 15 bases between the germline ends. Germline values: CDR1 MDHEN, CDR2 SYDVKM. This CDR3 spans 15 amino acids. CDR3 sequence: CASSPTAETNTEAFF. The DNA of the CDR3 is TGTGCCAGCAGCCCGACGGCGGAGACGAACACTGAAGCTTTCTTT.

V and J are TRBV3-1 (or the pseudogene TRBV3-2) and TRBJ2-7, with 7 bases fitting TRBD1. Germline trimming cut 1 base from V and 6 bases from J; bases unmatched to any gene: 3. Germline CDR1 LGHDT, CDR2 YNNKEL (reference sequence). CDR3 size: 13 residues. CDR3 DNA: TGTGCCAGCAGCCAAGTCGCAGGGGGCGAGCAGTACTTC. Translating gives CASSQVAGGEQYF.

The V and J genes are TRBV19 and TRBJ2-1; TRBD2 matches at 8 bases. The V gene end was trimmed by 7 bases and the J gene end by 4 bases; junction bases not matched to a gene: 6. Per the germline V gene, CDR1 is LNHDA and CDR2 is SQIVND (reference sequence). The CDR3 sequence is 14 residues long. CDR3 sequence reads: CASNPGGGYNEQFF. DNA for the CDR3: TGTGCCAGTAATCCCGGGGGGGGGTACAATGAGCAGTTCTTC.

V gene TRBV18 combines with J gene TRBJ2-1, with TRBD2 identical over 11 bases. J lost 6 bases, V lost 2 bases, and 3 bases had no gene match. Germline CDR1 reads KGHSH; CDR2 reads LQKENI. CDR3 size: 15 residues. CDR3: CASSPGTSGTNEQFF. The CDR3 nucleotides are TGTGCCAGCTCACCAGGGACTAGCGGTACCAATGAGCAGTTCTTC. Together with reference TRBV18 and TRBJ2-1, the CDR3 gives the full variable domain: NAGVMQNPRHLVRRRGQEARLRCSPMKGHSHVYWYRQLPEEGLKFMVYLQKENIIDESGMPKERFSAEFPKEGPSILRIQQVVRGDSAAYFCASSPGTSGTNEQFFGPGTRLTVL.

The rearrangement joins TRBV9 to TRBJ1-1; the D gene is possibly TRBD1 (6 bases). V was trimmed by 1 base and J by 4 bases, leaving 14 bases between them. Germline assignment: CDR1 SGDLS and CDR2 YYNGEE. This CDR3 spans 15 amino acids. The CDR3 region is CASSVSPGASTEAFF. The CDR3 DNA reads as TGTGCCAGCAGCGTATCCCCAGGGGCGAGCACTGAAGCTTTCTTT.